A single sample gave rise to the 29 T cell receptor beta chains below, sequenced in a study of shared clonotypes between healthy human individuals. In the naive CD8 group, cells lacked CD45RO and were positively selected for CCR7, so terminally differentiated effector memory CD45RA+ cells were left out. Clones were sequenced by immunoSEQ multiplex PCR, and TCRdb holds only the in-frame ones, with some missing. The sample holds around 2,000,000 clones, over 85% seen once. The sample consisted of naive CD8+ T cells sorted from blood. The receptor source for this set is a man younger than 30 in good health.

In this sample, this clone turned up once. CDR3 residues: CSVDGQGYSSSGANVLTF. CDR3 DNA sequence: TGCAGCGTTGATGGACAGGGTTACTCCAGCTCTGGGGCCAACGTCCTGACTTTC. The chain uses TRBV29-1 and TRBJ2-6; the match to TRBD1 covers 8 bases. Losses at the gene ends were 3 bases for V and 0 bases for J; bases not matched to a gene: 10. The CDR3 extends over 18 amino acids. Germline CDR1 is SQVTM and CDR2 is ANQGSEA.

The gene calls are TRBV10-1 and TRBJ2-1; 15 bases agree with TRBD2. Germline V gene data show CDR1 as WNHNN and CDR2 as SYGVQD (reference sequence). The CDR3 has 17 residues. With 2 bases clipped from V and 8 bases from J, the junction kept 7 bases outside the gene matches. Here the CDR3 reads CASSEMGLAGGSDEQFF. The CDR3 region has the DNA TGCGCCAGCAGTGAGATGGGACTAGCGGGAGGTTCCGATGAGCAGTTCTTC.

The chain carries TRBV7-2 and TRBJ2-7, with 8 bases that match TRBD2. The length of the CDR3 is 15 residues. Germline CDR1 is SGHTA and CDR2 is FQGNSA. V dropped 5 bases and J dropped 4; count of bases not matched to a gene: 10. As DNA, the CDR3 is TGTGCCAGCAGCGAAATCCCGGGAGGGGGGTACGAGCAGTACTTC. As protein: CASSEIPGGGYEQYF.

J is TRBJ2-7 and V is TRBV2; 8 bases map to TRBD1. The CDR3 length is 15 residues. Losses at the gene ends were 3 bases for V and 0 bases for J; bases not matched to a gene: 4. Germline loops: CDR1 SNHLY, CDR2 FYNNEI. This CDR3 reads CASSETGTGSYEQYF. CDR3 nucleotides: TGTGCCAGCAGTGAGACGGGGACAGGCTCCTACGAGCAGTACTTC.

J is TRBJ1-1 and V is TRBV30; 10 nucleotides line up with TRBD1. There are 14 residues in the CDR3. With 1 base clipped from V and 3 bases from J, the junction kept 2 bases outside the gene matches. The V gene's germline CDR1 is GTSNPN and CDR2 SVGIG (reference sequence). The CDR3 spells CAWSGGQGYTEAFF. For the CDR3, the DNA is TGTGCCTGGAGTGGGGGACAGGGGTACACTGAAGCTTTCTTT.

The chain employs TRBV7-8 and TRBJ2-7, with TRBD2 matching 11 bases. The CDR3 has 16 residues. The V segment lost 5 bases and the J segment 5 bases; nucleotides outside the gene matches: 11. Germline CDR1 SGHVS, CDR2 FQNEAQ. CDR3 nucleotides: TGTGCCAGCAGCGGAATCTTCCCGGGACTAGCGGACGAGCAGTACTTC. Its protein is CASSGIFPGLADEQYF.

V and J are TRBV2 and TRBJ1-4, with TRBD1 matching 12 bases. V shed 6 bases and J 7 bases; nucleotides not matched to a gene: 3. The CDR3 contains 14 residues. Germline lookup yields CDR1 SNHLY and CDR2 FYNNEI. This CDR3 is CASSSGQGAEKLFF. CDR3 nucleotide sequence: TGTGCCAGCAGCTCGGGACAGGGGGCTGAAAAACTGTTTTTT.

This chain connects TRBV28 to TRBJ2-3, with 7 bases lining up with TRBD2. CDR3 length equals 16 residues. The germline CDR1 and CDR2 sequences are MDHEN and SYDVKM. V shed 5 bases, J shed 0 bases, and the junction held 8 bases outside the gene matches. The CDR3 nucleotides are TGTGCCAGCAGTCCAGGGACTACCTTAAGCACAGATACGCAGTATTTT. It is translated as CASSPGTTLSTDTQYF.

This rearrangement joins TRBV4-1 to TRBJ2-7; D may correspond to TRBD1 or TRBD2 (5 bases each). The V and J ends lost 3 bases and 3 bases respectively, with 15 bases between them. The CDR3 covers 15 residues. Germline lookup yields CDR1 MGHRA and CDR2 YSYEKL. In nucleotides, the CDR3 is TGCGCCAGCAGCCAGCCCCGGGACGGATTCTACGAGCAGTACTTC. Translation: CASSQPRDGFYEQYF.

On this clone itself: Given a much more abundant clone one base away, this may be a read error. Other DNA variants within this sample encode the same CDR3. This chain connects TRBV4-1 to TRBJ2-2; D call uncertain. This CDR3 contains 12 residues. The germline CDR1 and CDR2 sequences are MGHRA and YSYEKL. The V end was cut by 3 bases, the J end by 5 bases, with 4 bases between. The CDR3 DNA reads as TGCGCCAGCAGCCAGGGGACCGGGGAGCTGTTTTTT. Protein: CASSQGTGELFF.

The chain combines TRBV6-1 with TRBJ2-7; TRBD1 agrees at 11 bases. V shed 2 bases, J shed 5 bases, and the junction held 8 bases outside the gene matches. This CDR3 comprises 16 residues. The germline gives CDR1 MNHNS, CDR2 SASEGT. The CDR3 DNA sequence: TGTGCCAGCAGTGAACTCCCCGGGACAGGGGGGCACGAGCAGTACTTC. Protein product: CASSELPGTGGHEQYF.

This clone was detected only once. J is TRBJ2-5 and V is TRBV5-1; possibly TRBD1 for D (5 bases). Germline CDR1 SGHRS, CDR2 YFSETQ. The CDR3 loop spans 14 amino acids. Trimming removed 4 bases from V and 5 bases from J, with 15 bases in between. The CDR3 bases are TGCGCCAGCAGCCCGCGTTACTCAGGGGAGACCCAGTACTTC. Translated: CASSPRYSGETQYF.

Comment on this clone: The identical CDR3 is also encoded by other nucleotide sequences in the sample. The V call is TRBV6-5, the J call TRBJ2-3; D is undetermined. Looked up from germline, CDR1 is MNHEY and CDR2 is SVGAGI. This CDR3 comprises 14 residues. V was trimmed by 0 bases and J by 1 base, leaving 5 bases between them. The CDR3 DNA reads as TGTGCCAGCAGTTACTCGTTAGGCACAGATACGCAGTATTTT. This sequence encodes CASSYSLGTDTQYF.

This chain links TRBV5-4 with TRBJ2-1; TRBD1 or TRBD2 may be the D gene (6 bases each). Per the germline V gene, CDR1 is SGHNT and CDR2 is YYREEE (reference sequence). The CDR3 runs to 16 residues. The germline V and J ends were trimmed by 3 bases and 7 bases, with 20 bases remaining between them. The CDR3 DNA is TGTGCCAGCAGCTACGATGGGGGGCCTCCCCAGAATGAGCAGTTCTTC. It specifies CASSYDGGPPQNEQFF. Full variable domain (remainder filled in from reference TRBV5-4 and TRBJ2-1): ETGVTQSPTHLIKTRGQQVTLRCSSQSGHNTVSWYQQALGQGPQFIFQYYREEENGRGNFPPRFSGLQFPNYSSELNVNALELDDSALYLCASSYDGGPPQNEQFFGPGTRLTVL.

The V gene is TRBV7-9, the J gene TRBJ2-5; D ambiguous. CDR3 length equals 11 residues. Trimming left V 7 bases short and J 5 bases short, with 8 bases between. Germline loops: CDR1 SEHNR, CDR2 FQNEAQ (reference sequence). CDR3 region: CASTNQETQYF. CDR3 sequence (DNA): TGTGCCAGCACCAATCAGGAGACCCAGTACTTC.

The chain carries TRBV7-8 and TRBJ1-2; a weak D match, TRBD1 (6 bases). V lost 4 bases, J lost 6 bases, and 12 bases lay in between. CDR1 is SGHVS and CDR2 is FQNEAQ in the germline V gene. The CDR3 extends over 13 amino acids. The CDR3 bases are TGTGCCAGCAGCTCGTCAGGGGTAAATGGCTACACCTTC. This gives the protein CASSSSGVNGYTF. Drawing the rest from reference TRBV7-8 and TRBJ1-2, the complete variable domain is GAGVSQSPRYKVAKRGQDVALRCDPISGHVSLFWYQQALGQGPEFLTYFQNEAQLDKSGLPSDRFFAERPEGSVSTLKIQRTQQEDSAVYLCASSSSGVNGYTFGSGTRLTVV.

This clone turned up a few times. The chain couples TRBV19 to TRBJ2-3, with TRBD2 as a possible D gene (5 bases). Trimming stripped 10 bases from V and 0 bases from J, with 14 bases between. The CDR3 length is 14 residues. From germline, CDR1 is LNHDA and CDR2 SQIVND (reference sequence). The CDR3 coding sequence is TGTGCCACACAAGAGGGAGTCAGCACAGATACGCAGTATTTT. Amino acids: CATQEGVSTDTQYF. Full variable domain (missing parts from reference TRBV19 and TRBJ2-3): DGGITQSPKYLFRKEGQNVTLSCEQNLNHDAMYWYRQDPGQGLRLIYYSQIVNDFQKGDIAEGYSVSREKKESFPLTVTSAQKNPTAFYLCATQEGVSTDTQYFGPGTRLTVL.

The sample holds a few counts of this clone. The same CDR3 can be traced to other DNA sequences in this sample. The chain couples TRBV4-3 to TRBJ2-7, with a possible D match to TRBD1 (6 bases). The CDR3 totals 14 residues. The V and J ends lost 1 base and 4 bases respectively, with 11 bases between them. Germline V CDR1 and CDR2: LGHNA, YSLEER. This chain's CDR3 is CASSQVVGGYEQYF. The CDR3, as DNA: TGCGCCAGCAGCCAAGTCGTAGGGGGATACGAGCAGTACTTC.

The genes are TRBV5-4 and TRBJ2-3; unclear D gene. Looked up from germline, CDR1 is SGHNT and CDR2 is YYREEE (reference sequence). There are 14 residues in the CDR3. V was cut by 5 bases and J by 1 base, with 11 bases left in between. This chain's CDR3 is CASRSGHGTDTQYF. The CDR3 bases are TGTGCCAGCAGATCAGGCCATGGCACAGATACGCAGTATTTT.

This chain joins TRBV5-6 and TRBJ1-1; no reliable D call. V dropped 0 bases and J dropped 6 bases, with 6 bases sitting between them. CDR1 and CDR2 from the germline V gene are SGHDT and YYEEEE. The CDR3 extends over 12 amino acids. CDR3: CASSLASAEAFF. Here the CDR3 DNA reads TGTGCCAGCAGCTTGGCGTCCGCTGAAGCTTTCTTT.

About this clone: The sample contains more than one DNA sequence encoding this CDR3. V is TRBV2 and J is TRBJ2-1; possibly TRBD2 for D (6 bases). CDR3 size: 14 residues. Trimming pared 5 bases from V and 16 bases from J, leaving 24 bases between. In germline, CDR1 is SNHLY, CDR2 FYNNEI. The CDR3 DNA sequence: TGTGCCAGCAGTCAACCTTTGACTAGGCGGGGACGTTTCTTC. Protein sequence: CASSQPLTRRGRFF.

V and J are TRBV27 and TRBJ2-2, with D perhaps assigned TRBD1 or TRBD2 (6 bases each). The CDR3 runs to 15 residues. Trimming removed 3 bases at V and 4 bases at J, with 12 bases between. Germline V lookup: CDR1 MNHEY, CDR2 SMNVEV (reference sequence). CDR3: CASSLGARGTGELFF. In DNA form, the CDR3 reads TGTGCCAGCAGTTTGGGGGCGCGGGGCACCGGGGAGCTGTTTTTT.

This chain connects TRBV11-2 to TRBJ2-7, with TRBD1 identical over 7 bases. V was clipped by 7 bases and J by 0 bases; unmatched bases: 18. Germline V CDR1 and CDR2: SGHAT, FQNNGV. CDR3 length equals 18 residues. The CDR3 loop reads CASMLVLPRTGLSYEQYF. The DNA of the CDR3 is TGTGCCAGCATGCTTGTGCTACCCCGGACAGGCCTCTCCTACGAGCAGTACTTC.

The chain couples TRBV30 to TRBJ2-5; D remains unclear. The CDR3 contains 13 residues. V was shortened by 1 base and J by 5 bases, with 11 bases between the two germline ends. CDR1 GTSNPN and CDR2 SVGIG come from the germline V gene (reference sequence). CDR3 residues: CAWSALALETQYF. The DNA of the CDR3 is TGTGCCTGGAGTGCCCTCGCGCTGGAGACCCAGTACTTC.

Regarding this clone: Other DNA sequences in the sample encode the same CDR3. CDR3 in amino acids: CASSLSGAGYEQYF. The CDR3 DNA follows: TGTGCCAGCAGCCTATCAGGGGCGGGTTACGAGCAGTACTTC. The rearrangement uses TRBV27 and TRBJ2-7, with TRBD1 as a possible D gene (6 bases). CDR1 is MNHEY, CDR2 SMNVEV, per germline (reference sequence). V shed 6 bases and J shed 4 bases, with 16 bases lying between them. The CDR3 runs to 14 residues.

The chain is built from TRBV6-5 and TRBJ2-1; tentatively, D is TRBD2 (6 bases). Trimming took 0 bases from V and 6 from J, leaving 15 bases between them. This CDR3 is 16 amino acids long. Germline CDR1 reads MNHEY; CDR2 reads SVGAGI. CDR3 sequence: CASSYSVGRGPNEQFF. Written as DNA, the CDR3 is TGTGCCAGCAGTTACTCCGTAGGGCGGGGTCCCAATGAGCAGTTCTTC.

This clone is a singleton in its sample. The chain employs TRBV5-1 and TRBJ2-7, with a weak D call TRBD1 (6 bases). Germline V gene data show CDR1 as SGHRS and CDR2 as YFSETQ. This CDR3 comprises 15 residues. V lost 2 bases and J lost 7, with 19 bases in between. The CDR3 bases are TGCGCCAGCAGCTTTACAGGGCAGGGTTTTTATGAGCAGTACTTC. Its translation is CASSFTGQGFYEQYF.

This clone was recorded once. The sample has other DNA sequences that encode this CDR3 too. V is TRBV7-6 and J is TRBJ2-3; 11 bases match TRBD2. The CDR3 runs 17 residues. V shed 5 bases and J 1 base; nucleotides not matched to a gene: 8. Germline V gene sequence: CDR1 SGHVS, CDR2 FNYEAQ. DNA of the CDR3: TGTGCCAGCAGCCTATTAGCGGGAGGGGAGGGCACAGATACGCAGTATTTT. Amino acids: CASSLLAGGEGTDTQYF.

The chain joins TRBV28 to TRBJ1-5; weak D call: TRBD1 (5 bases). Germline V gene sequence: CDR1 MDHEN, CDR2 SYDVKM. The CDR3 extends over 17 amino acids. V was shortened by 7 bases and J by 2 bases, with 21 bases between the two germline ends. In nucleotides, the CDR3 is TGTGCCAGCAAGTTAACTGCGGGGGACTTGGGCAATCAGCCCCAGCATTTT. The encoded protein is CASKLTAGDLGNQPQHF.